The 20 T cell receptor beta chains below all came from one sample that was sequenced in a study of blood T cells in healthy people across ages. The second PCR ran about 6 to 11 cycles with a sample-barcoded 5' primer and J-beta primers. TCRdb recomputed calls from the 5' RACE reads with MiXCR, one row per CDR3 protein. The data contain about 1.4 million distinct CDR3 sequences, around 59% of them singletons. The source material was blood. The source of these receptors is a man younger than 30 in good health.

The rearrangement uses TRBV9 and TRBJ2-2, with 9 positions matching TRBD1. This CDR3 region has 14 residues. Germline-derived CDR1 and CDR2 are SGDLS and YYNGEE. The junction had 3 bases not matched to a gene; V was cut back by 5 bases and J by 4 bases. The CDR3 nucleotides are TGTGCCAGCAGTCGACAGGGGGTCACCGGGGAGCTGTTTTTT. This translates into CASSRQGVTGELFF.

This clonotype was picked up many times. This chain connects TRBV12-3 or TRBV12-4 to TRBJ2-7; D may correspond to TRBD1 or TRBD2 (5 bases each). The CDR3 contains 14 residues. V was clipped by 2 bases and J by 4 bases, with 12 bases between them. Written as DNA, the CDR3 is TGTGCCAGCAGTTTACGGGGCGTCACTTACGAGCAGTACTTC. Encoded protein: CASSLRGVTYEQYF.

This clonotype was observed once. The chain has TRBV7-9 and TRBJ1-5, with TRBD1 as a possible D gene (6 bases). Germline values: CDR1 SEHNR, CDR2 FQNEAQ (reference sequence). This CDR3 comprises 14 residues. V lost 5 bases, J lost 6 bases, and 14 bases lay in between. The CDR3 coding sequence is TGTGCCAGCAGCCCCGAGGGGGGTCTTCAGCCCCAGCATTTT. It is translated as CASSPEGGLQPQHF.

This sequence joins TRBV20-1 and TRBJ2-1; 8 nucleotides align to TRBD2. This CDR3 is built from 14 residues. After removal of 6 bases from V and 0 bases from J, the junction contained 4 bases not matched to a gene. Germline V gene data show CDR1 as DFQATT and CDR2 as SNEGSKA (reference sequence). Written as DNA, the CDR3 is TGCAGTGCGTCGCTAGCGGGCTCCTACAATGAGCAGTTCTTC. It specifies CSASLAGSYNEQFF.

On this clonotype itself: The junction does not match germline at one end; this may be a read error. This chain uses TRBV27 with TRBJ2-2; TRBD2 aligns across 16 bases. The CDR3 length is 19 residues. Germline CDR1 reads MNHEY; CDR2 reads SMNVEV (reference sequence). Here the CDR3 DNA reads TGTGCCAACAGTCCGATGGGACTAGCGGGAGGGCCGAACACCGGGGAGCTGTTTTTT. It specifies CANSPMGLAGGPNTGELFF.

J is TRBJ2-3 and V is TRBV7-2, with D tentatively TRBD1 (6 bases). The germline gives CDR1 SGHTA, CDR2 FQGNSA. This CDR3 comprises 15 residues. Trimming cost V 5 bases and J 0 bases, with 12 bases left between them. The CDR3 DNA sequence: TGTGCCAGCAGCCCCCGGACAGTAAGCACAGATACGCAGTATTTT. Its translation is CASSPRTVSTDTQYF.

The chain employs TRBV4-1 and TRBJ2-1; D unclear. This CDR3 is 13 amino acids long. The ends were cut back, 0 bases at V and 7 bases at J, with 7 bases in the middle. Per germline, CDR1 MGHRA and CDR2 YSYEKL. The chain's CDR3 is CASSQDNGNEQFF. The CDR3 DNA follows: TGCGCCAGCAGCCAAGATAACGGGAATGAGCAGTTCTTC.

The rearrangement links TRBV28 to TRBJ2-4; D not certain. The CDR3 sequence is 15 residues long. V gave up 5 bases and J gave up 0 bases, with 11 bases separating them. Per germline, CDR1 MDHEN and CDR2 SYDVKM. CDR3 DNA: TGTGCCAGCAGTCCGACATGGCTAGCCAAAAACATTCAGTACTTC. Translation: CASSPTWLAKNIQYF.

V is TRBV2 and J is TRBJ1-5; D is uncertain. Germline V gene sequence: CDR1 SNHLY, CDR2 FYNNEI. This CDR3 spans 14 amino acids. The V gene lost 6 bases and the J gene lost 2 bases, with 11 bases spanning the gap. The CDR3: CASRTRDGNQPQHF. CDR3 sequence (DNA): TGTGCCAGCAGGACAAGAGATGGCAATCAGCCCCAGCATTTT.

This clonotype was recorded once. V is TRBV7-2 and J is TRBJ1-6; no firm D call. V dropped 2 bases and J dropped 0 bases, with 8 bases sitting between them. The CDR3 runs to 16 residues. CDR1 and CDR2 from the germline V gene are SGHTA and FQGNSA. The CDR3: CASSLHTSSYNSPLHF. CDR3 DNA: TGTGCCAGCAGCTTACATACCAGCTCCTATAATTCACCCCTCCACTTT. Complete variable domain (other parts from reference TRBV7-2 and TRBJ1-6): GAGVSQSPSNKVTEKGKDVELRCDPISGHTALYWYRQSLGQGLEFLIYFQGNSAPDKSGLPSDRFSAERTGGSVSTLTIQRTQQEDSAVYLCASSLHTSSYNSPLHFGNGTRLTVT.

V and J are TRBV12-3 or TRBV12-4 and TRBJ2-5; weak D call: TRBD2 (6 bases). The ends were cut back, 8 bases at V and 11 bases at J, with 21 bases in the middle. The CDR3 contains 13 residues. The chain's CDR3 is CASEEGVRGEQYF. The CDR3 DNA sequence: TGTGCCAGCGAGGAGGGAGTACGTGGTGAGCAGTACTTC.

CDR3 DNA sequence: TGTGCCAGCAGCCAACCTCCGGTGGGGGGGCGGGAGACCCAGTACTTC. Protein sequence: CASSQPPVGGRETQYF. The rearrangement links TRBV3-1 to TRBJ2-5; D possibly corresponds to TRBD2 (7 bases). CDR3 length: 16 residues. V lost 2 bases and J lost 5, with 18 bases in between. Germline V gene lookup returns CDR1 LGHDT and CDR2 YNNKEL (reference sequence).

The chain is built from TRBV6-5 and TRBJ1-2; no definite D call. In germline, CDR1 is MNHEY, CDR2 SVGAGI. V was shortened by 6 bases and J by 8 bases, with 13 bases between the two germline ends. This CDR3 has 12 residues. The CDR3 nucleotides are TGTGCCAGCAGGAACGGACTGGAAGGCTACACCTTC. This gives the protein CASRNGLEGYTF.

The chain is built from TRBV7-2 and TRBJ2-2, with D maybe TRBD2 (6 bases). From germline, CDR1 is SGHTA and CDR2 FQGNSA. This CDR3 comprises 17 residues. Trimming removed 1 base from V and 5 bases from J, with 17 bases in between. CDR3 in DNA: TGTGCCAGCAGCTTAGTTCAAGGTCGCGGGGCTACCGGGGAGCTGTTTTTT. Amino acid sequence: CASSLVQGRGATGELFF.

Here the CDR3 reads CASSRGASGDNEQYF. DNA for the CDR3: TGTGCCAGCAGCCGTGGGGCTAGCGGGGACAACGAGCAGTACTTC. The chain links TRBV4-2 to TRBJ2-7, with 9 positions matching TRBD2. V lost 4 bases to trimming and J lost 5 bases; unmatched junction nucleotides: 9. Looked up from germline, CDR1 is LGHNA and CDR2 is YNFKEQ. The CDR3 runs 15 residues.

The V gene is TRBV7-2, the J gene TRBJ2-1; D is perhaps TRBD2 (7 bases). V was pared by 1 base and J by 10 bases, with 14 bases between. The CDR3 contains 14 residues. Germline assignment: CDR1 SGHTA and CDR2 FQGNSA. CDR3 sequence reads: CASSLEGGGREQFF. The CDR3 DNA reads as TGTGCCAGCAGCTTAGAGGGGGGGGGCCGGGAGCAGTTCTTC.

The chain couples TRBV6-2 or TRBV6-3 to TRBJ2-1; D may be TRBD1 (6 bases). Trimming removed 8 bases from V and 12 bases from J, with 23 bases in between. The length of the CDR3 is 14 residues. The germline gives CDR1 MNHEY, CDR2 SVGEGT. CDR3 nucleotide sequence: TGTGCCAGCTATCCGGGACACCCCTCTACGGCGCAGTTCTTC. Protein sequence: CASYPGHPSTAQFF.

This clonotype was detected only a few times. The V call is TRBV21-1, the J call TRBJ1-5. TRBV21-1 is classified as a pseudogene. The CDR3 length is 16 residues. The CDR3, as DNA: TGTGCCAGCAGCAAAAGTTTCCGGGGAGGTGATCAGCCCCAGCATTTT. Translating it yields CASSKSFRGGDQPQHF.

The chain has TRBV5-5 and TRBJ2-5, with D possibly being TRBD2 (5 bases). Per the germline V gene, CDR1 is SGHKS and CDR2 is YYEKEE (reference sequence). This CDR3 has 15 amino acids. The V and J ends lost 1 base and 7 bases respectively, with 17 bases between them. The CDR3 is CASSLISGEGATQYF. Written as DNA, the CDR3 is TGTGCCAGCAGCTTGATCAGTGGAGAGGGTGCGACCCAGTACTTC.

The chain has TRBV25-1 and TRBJ2-7, with D possibly matching TRBD2 (6 bases). Germline V gene lookup returns CDR1 MGHDK and CDR2 SYGVNS. With 6 bases removed from V and 2 bases from J, the gap between germline ends came to 14 bases. This CDR3 region has 14 residues. CDR3 in amino acids: CASSRGRDTYEQYF. CDR3 DNA sequence: TGTGCCAGCAGCCGCGGGCGGGATACCTACGAGCAGTACTTC.